This T cell receptor (beta chain) was sequenced during a study of T cell responses to AZD1222 COVID-19 vaccine. Study at large: Second doses at about 4 or about 12 weeks were pooled. Overall study findings and caveats: Every sample of the repertoires postdated the peak T cell response. It should be noted that donors were predominantly white British and more often female, and clonal diversity was possibly underestimated. Increased Spike-specific TCR breadth and depth were observed after two AZD1222 doses.

As for this clone: Its antigen is not known.

Clones were read by immunoSEQ multiplex PCR, and TCRdb kept only the in-frame ones, dropping some. The sample consists of just under 90,000 clones, roughly 87% of them appearing once. Trimming removed 6 bases at V and 0 bases at J, with 12 bases between. This CDR3 has 15 residues. Germline-derived CDR1 and CDR2 are MNHNY and SVGAGI (reference sequence). V gene TRBV6-6 combines with J gene TRBJ2-1; D might be TRBD2 (5 bases). This sequence was found in an adult in good health. Material: peripheral blood, obtained on day 0 of AZD1222 vaccination. CDR3 DNA sequence: TGTGCCAGCAGCTCACTAGGAAGCTCCTACAATGAGCAGTTCTTC. Its translation is CASSSLGSSYNEQFF.